This T cell receptor beta chain emerged from a study of T-cell memory formation after mild COVID-19. The CDR3 contains 15 residues. Germline V gene data show CDR1 as DFQATT and CDR2 as SNEGSKA (reference sequence). Trimming took 6 bases from V and 5 from J, leaving 22 bases between them. TCRdb re-analysed the 5' RACE reads in MiXCR, keeping a single row per CDR3 protein. The sample has about 340,000 distinct CDR3 sequences; roughly 13% are singletons. This clonotype originated in a man aged 18 to 30 who had mild COVID-19 (a few samples of this study predate the infection). Cell type and time point are not known. Sequencing used PBMCs or a T cell subset sorted from them (not recorded which). The chain combines TRBV20-1 with TRBJ2-5; D possibly matches TRBD1 or TRBD2 (5 bases each). In nucleotides, the CDR3 is TGCAGTGCCCCGAGGGGCGGGCAGCCAGCGGAGACCCAGTACTTC. Amino acid sequence: CSAPRGGQPAETQYF.